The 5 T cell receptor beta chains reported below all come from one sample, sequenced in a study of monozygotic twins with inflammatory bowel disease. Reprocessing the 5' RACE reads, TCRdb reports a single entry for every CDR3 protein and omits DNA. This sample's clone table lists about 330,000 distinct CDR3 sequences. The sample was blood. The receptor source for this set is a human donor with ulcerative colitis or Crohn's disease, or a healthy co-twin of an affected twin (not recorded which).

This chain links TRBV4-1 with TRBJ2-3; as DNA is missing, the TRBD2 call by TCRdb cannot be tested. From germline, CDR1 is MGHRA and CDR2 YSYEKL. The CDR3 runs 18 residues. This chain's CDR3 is CASSQGGGLPHSSDTQYF.

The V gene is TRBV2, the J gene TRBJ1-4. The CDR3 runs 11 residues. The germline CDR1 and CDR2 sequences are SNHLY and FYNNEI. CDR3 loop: CASSVGQGLFF.

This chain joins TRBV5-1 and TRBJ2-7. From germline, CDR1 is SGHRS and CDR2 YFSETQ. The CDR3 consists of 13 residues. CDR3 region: CASSTTVSYEQYF.

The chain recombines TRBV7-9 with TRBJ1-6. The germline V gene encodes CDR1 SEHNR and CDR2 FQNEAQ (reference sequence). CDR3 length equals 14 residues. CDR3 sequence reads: CASSFEPTDSPLHF.

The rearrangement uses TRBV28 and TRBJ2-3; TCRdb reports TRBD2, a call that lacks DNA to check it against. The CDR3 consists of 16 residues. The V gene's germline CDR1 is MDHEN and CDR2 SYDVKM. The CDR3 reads CASSLSLAGSVDTQYF.